The 25 T cell receptor beta chains below were found in one sample sequenced in a study of CD8+ T cells in alopecia areata. RNA was extracted and reverse transcribed into cDNA as the sequencing template. Sequenced by immunoSEQ multiplex PCR; TCRdb stores in-frame clones only, minus some. The table has around 270,000 clones, roughly 50% seen once; the top ten hold under 2%. Treatment denoted: oral pan-JAK inhibitor, 5-10 mg twice daily. Material: CD4+ T cells sorted from blood, obtained at week 24, from a patient treated with tofacitinib. The receptors shown here come from a human donor with alopecia areata.

The chain carries TRBV9 and TRBJ1-6; D may be TRBD1 (6 bases). The CDR3 has 14 amino acids. Germline CDR1 SGDLS, CDR2 YYNGEE. Trimming left V 2 bases short and J 10 bases short, with 13 bases between. DNA of the CDR3: TGTGCCAGCAGCGTCAGGGGTGATGGATCACCCCTCCACTTT. This gives the protein CASSVRGDGSPLHF.

The chain links TRBV6-5 to TRBJ2-1; TRBD2 is a possible D gene (6 bases). V lost 6 bases, J lost 1 base, and 13 bases lay in between. The CDR3 contains 15 residues. Germline V gene sequence: CDR1 MNHEY, CDR2 SVGAGI. CDR3 coding DNA: TGTGCCAGCAGCCGCGGAGGGACTTCCTACAATGAGCAGTTCTTC. This sequence encodes CASSRGGTSYNEQFF.

This clone turned up a few times. The CDR3 sequence: CASSKRLAVYEQYF. The DNA of the CDR3 is TGTGCCAGCAGCAAGAGACTAGCGGTCTACGAGCAGTACTTC. The gene calls are TRBV7-2 and TRBJ2-7, with 9 positions matching TRBD2. V was clipped by 5 bases and J by 3 bases; unmatched bases: 5. Germline CDR1 and CDR2: SGHTA and FQGNSA. This CDR3 contains 14 residues.

This rearrangement joins TRBV19 to TRBJ1-2; the D is unclear. V lost 7 bases and J lost 4, with 4 bases in between. This CDR3 spans 10 amino acids. Germline CDR1 is LNHDA and CDR2 is SQIVND (reference sequence). CDR3 sequence reads: CASKTYGYTF. As DNA, the CDR3 is TGTGCCAGTAAGACCTATGGCTACACCTTC.

The gene calls are TRBV5-1 and TRBJ2-3, with 7 bases fitting TRBD2. This CDR3 spans 15 amino acids. With 2 bases clipped from V and 1 base from J, the junction kept 4 bases outside the gene matches. Germline V gene sequence: CDR1 SGHRS, CDR2 YFSETQ. CDR3 loop: CASSLAGRGTDTQYF. The CDR3 bases are TGCGCCAGCAGCTTAGCGGGGAGAGGCACAGATACGCAGTATTTT. Drawing the rest from reference TRBV5-1 and TRBJ2-3, the complete variable domain is KAGVTQTPRYLIKTRGQQVTLSCSPISGHRSVSWYQQTPGQGLQFLFEYFSETQRNKGNFPGRFSGRQFSNSRSEMNVSTLELGDSALYLCASSLAGRGTDTQYFGPGTRLTVL.

This clone was recorded many times. The V and J genes are TRBV30 and TRBJ2-1; D possibly matches TRBD1 or TRBD2 (5 bases each). In germline, CDR1 is GTSNPN, CDR2 SVGIG (reference sequence). V was clipped by 0 bases and J by 12 bases, with 18 bases between them. This CDR3 contains 14 residues. The DNA for the CDR3 is TGTGCCTGGAGTGTACACCGTGATGAGGGACGGCAGTTCTTC. Amino acid sequence: CAWSVHRDEGRQFF.

This sequence joins TRBV19 and TRBJ1-1; the D is unclear. The CDR3 has 13 residues. CDR1 and CDR2 (germline): LNHDA, SQIVND (reference sequence). The ends were cut back, 0 bases at V and 7 bases at J, with 9 bases in the middle. CDR3 DNA: TGTGCCAGTAGTATAGATGCCCCCGTTGAAGCTTTCTTT. Its protein is CASSIDAPVEAFF. The whole variable domain, remainder taken from reference TRBV19 and TRBJ1-1, is DGGITQSPKYLFRKEGQNVTLSCEQNLNHDAMYWYRQDPGQGLRLIYYSQIVNDFQKGDIAEGYSVSREKKESFPLTVTSAQKNPTAFYLCASSIDAPVEAFFGQGTRLTVV.

This clone came up a few times. The same CDR3 also results from other DNA sequences found in this sample. This chain connects TRBV5-1 to TRBJ2-1, with 7 nucleotides matching TRBD2. The CDR3 length is 14 residues. V lost 7 bases and J lost 3; bases outside the gene matches: 7. In germline, CDR1 is SGHRS, CDR2 YFSETQ. The CDR3 nucleotides read TGCGCCAGCTCCCCCCGGGGGGACTACAATGAGCAGTTCTTC. Its translation is CASSPRGDYNEQFF.

DNA of the CDR3: TGTGCCAGCAGTCCGTCGACAGGGGGAGAGACCCAGTACTTC. Encoded protein: CASSPSTGGETQYF. V usage is TRBV27 and J usage is TRBJ2-5, with 9 bases fitting TRBD1. V shed 5 bases, J shed 4 bases, and the junction held 5 bases outside the gene matches. This CDR3 spans 14 amino acids. Germline values: CDR1 MNHEY, CDR2 SMNVEV (reference sequence).

This clone has more than one count but fewer than ten. DNA for the CDR3: TGCAGCGTTAGAAGCGGGGAGGACTGGGAGACCCAGTACTTC. Translating it yields CSVRSGEDWETQYF. The V gene is TRBV29-1, the J gene TRBJ2-5; 7 bases agree with TRBD2. The CDR3 is made up of 14 amino acids. With V trimmed by 5 bases and J by 5 bases, 11 bases remained unmatched. The germline V gene has CDR1 SQVTM and CDR2 ANQGSEA. Full variable domain (rest looked up from reference TRBV29-1 and TRBJ2-5): SAVISQKPSRDICQRGTSLTIQCQVDSQVTMMFWYRQQPGQSLTLIATANQGSEATYESGFVIDKFPISRPNLTFSTLTVSNMSPEDSSIYLCSVRSGEDWETQYFGPGTRLLVL.

This rearrangement joins TRBV10-3 to TRBJ2-1, with D unresolved. V lost 5 bases and J 5 bases, leaving 7 bases between the germline ends. The germline CDR1 and CDR2 sequences are ENHRY and SYGVKD. The CDR3 runs to 12 residues. The CDR3 coding sequence is TGTGCCATCAGTCTACGGAACAATGAGCAGTTCTTC. Translation gives CAISLRNNEQFF.

The rearrangement links TRBV9 to TRBJ1-4, with D unresolved. Trimming shortened V by 3 bases and J by 2 bases, and 8 bases separated the two germline ends. Germline V gene lookup returns CDR1 SGDLS and CDR2 YYNGEE. This CDR3 has 14 residues. The CDR3 DNA follows: TGTGCCAGCAGCGCCGGTTTGACTAATGAAAAACTGTTTTTT. Protein product: CASSAGLTNEKLFF.

The gene calls are TRBV2 and TRBJ2-2; D may be TRBD2 (6 bases). CDR1 is SNHLY and CDR2 is FYNNEI in the germline V gene. This CDR3 region has 15 residues. V was cut by 0 bases and J by 4 bases, with 9 bases left in between. Here the CDR3 DNA reads TGTGCCAGCAGTGAAGCGGGGGGACTCACCGGGGAGCTGTTTTTT. Protein: CASSEAGGLTGELFF.

There are a few counts of this clone. The rearrangement uses TRBV29-1 and TRBJ2-7; tentative D call: TRBD1 (5 bases). CDR3 size: 11 residues. The germline V gene has CDR1 SQVTM and CDR2 ANQGSEA. V lost 4 bases and J lost 5, with 9 bases in between. Here the CDR3 DNA reads TGCAGCGTTGCCAGGGCGGACGAGCAGTACTTC. Translating gives CSVARADEQYF.

This clone was counted only a few times. Within the sample, other DNA sequences also encode this same CDR3. V is TRBV10-3 and J is TRBJ2-5; D is perhaps TRBD1 or TRBD2 (6 bases each). The germline V gene encodes CDR1 ENHRY and CDR2 SYGVKD. Between the trimmed V and J ends, which lost 4 bases and 2 bases, there was a span of 8 bases. CDR3 size: 13 residues. The CDR3 bases are TGTGCCATCAGTGGGGGGGCACAAGAGACCCAGTACTTC. Translation: CAISGGAQETQYF.

CDR3 sequence: CASSSKTYYGGAGETQYF. For the CDR3, the DNA is TGCGCCAGCAGCTCTAAAACCTATTACGGGGGGGCCGGAGAGACCCAGTACTTC. The chain employs TRBV5-1 and TRBJ2-5; 8 bases are shared with TRBD2. The CDR3 is made up of 18 amino acids. CDR1 SGHRS and CDR2 YFSETQ come from the germline V gene. The J segment lost 4 bases and the V segment lost 3 bases, leaving 17 bases of the junction unmatched.

The chain carries TRBV5-5 and TRBJ2-5, with 10 bases identical to TRBD2. Germline assignment: CDR1 SGHKS and CDR2 YYEKEE (reference sequence). Trimming removed 3 bases from V and 5 bases from J; junction bases left unmatched: 10. The CDR3 is 16 amino acids. The CDR3 sequence is CASSSLLAGGGETQYF. The CDR3 DNA sequence: TGTGCCAGCAGCTCCCTCTTAGCGGGGGGTGGTGAGACCCAGTACTTC.

The rearrangement joins TRBV7-2 to TRBJ1-2; no clear D. The CDR3 contains 14 residues. The germline gives CDR1 SGHTA, CDR2 FQGNSA. V gave up 1 base and J gave up 7 bases, with 13 bases separating them. The CDR3 loop reads CASSLGIEGLGYTF. CDR3 coding DNA: TGTGCCAGCAGCTTAGGGATCGAGGGTCTTGGCTACACCTTC.

The chain uses TRBV25-1 and TRBJ2-2; no definite D call. CDR3 length: 11 residues. Looked up from germline, CDR1 is MGHDK and CDR2 is SYGVNS. Between the trimmed V and J ends, which lost 6 bases and 3 bases, there was a span of 2 bases. In nucleotides, the CDR3 is TGTGCCAGCAGATACACCGGGGAGCTGTTTTTT. Translation: CASRYTGELFF.

The J gene is TRBJ2-7, the V gene TRBV5-1; 9 bases match TRBD1. The CDR3 has 13 amino acids. From germline, CDR1 is SGHRS and CDR2 YFSETQ. V lost 4 bases and J lost 5; bases outside the gene matches: 4. The CDR3 nucleotides are TGCGCCAGCAGCACGGACAGGGGCCACGAGCAGTACTTC. Translating gives CASSTDRGHEQYF.

The chain has TRBV30 and TRBJ2-5; 9 nucleotides match TRBD2. This CDR3 has 11 residues. V trimming: 8 bases; J trimming: 5 bases; junction bases outside the gene matches: 3. From germline, CDR1 is GTSNPN and CDR2 SVGIG (reference sequence). The CDR3 spells CAGGGGETQYF. The CDR3 nucleotides read TGTGCCGGCGGGGGGGGTGAGACCCAGTACTTC. Together with reference TRBV30 and TRBJ2-5, the CDR3 gives the full variable domain: SQTIHQWPATLVQPVGSPLSLECTVEGTSNPNLYWYRQAAGRGLQLLFYSVGIGQISSEVPQNLSASRPQDRQFILSSKKLLLSDSGFYLCAGGGGETQYFGPGTRLLVL.

The CDR3 sequence: CAISEGNQPQHF. The CDR3 DNA follows: TGTGCCATCAGTGAGGGAAATCAGCCCCAGCATTTT. The rearrangement joins TRBV10-3 to TRBJ1-5; no definite D call. The CDR3 covers 12 residues. CDR1 is ENHRY, CDR2 SYGVKD, per germline. Trimming removed 2 bases at V and 4 bases at J, with 3 bases between.

V is TRBV2 and J is TRBJ2-4, with D possibly matching TRBD2 (6 bases). Trimming cost V 4 bases and J 8 bases, with 12 bases left between them. The germline V gene has CDR1 SNHLY and CDR2 FYNNEI. This CDR3 is built from 13 residues. Here the CDR3 reads CASSVSREDIQYF. CDR3 nucleotides: TGTGCCAGCAGTGTTTCCAGGGAGGACATTCAGTACTTC.

As for this clone: Other DNA sequences within the sample encode an identical CDR3. V and J are TRBV4-1 and TRBJ1-4, with 9 bases fitting TRBD1. With 4 bases clipped from V and 5 bases from J, the junction kept 5 bases outside the gene matches. The germline V gene encodes CDR1 MGHRA and CDR2 YSYEKL. The CDR3 has 15 amino acids. The CDR3 sequence is CASSRPGTGNEKLFF. CDR3 nucleotide sequence: TGCGCCAGCAGCCGACCGGGGACAGGGAATGAAAAACTGTTTTTT.

Comments on this clone: Within the sample, other DNA sequences also encode this same CDR3. The CDR3 DNA sequence: TGTGCCAGCTCAAGGGGCCTCTCCTACGAGCAGTACTTC. This encodes CASSRGLSYEQYF. The chain has TRBV7-9 and TRBJ2-7, with D possibly being TRBD1 (5 bases). V lost 8 bases and J lost 0, with 11 bases in between. The CDR3 runs 13 residues. Germline V gene sequence: CDR1 SEHNR, CDR2 FQNEAQ (reference sequence).